This TCR beta chain was retrieved from a study of T cell changes during pregnancy in multiple sclerosis. Produced via immunoSEQ multiplex PCR; TCRdb's table is partial and in-frame only. The sample lists 85,000 to 120,000 clones; roughly 90% were seen once. This sample comprised peripheral blood, obtained after pregnancy. The sequence derives from a female donor with multiple sclerosis, enrolled in a pregnancy study.

The CDR3 DNA is TGCAGCGGCGGGGTGAGGGAGACCCAGTACTTC. Translation gives CSGGVRETQYF. V usage is TRBV29-1 and J usage is TRBJ2-5; D perhaps matches TRBD2 (6 bases). Germline V lookup: CDR1 SQVTM, CDR2 ANQGSEA. V was clipped by 7 bases and J by 5 bases, with 11 bases between them. The CDR3 extends over 11 amino acids.